The sequence of this TCR beta chain was determined in a study of cytomegalovirus exposure and HLA in healthy donors. The CDR3 is made up of 13 amino acids. V lost 2 bases, J lost 1 base, and 5 bases lay in between. CDR1 and CDR2 (germline): MNHEY, SVGAGI. Vbeta (60) and Jbeta (13) primers were used in the PCR. Assay used: immunoSEQ multiplex PCR; TCRdb lists only in-frame clones, some missing. The profile shows roughly 110,000 clones, roughly 85% of them singletons. This chain connects TRBV6-5 to TRBJ1-1; possibly TRBD1 for D (5 bases). The sequence was obtained from a man aged 25-45 years in good health and CMV-seropositive. Sequenced material: PBMCs. The CDR3, as DNA: TGTGCCAGCAGTTACGACAGGAACACTGAAGCTTTCTTT. Residues: CASSYDRNTEAFF.